Each of the 9 T cell receptor beta chains below was sequenced from the same sample in a study of cytomegalovirus exposure and HLA in healthy donors. PCR employed 60 Vbeta and 13 Jbeta primers. Using immunoSEQ multiplex PCR, the repertoire was profiled, and TCRdb retains in-frame clones only, with some absent. The sample comprises around 92,000 clones, 60% to 75% of which are singletons, and approximately 3.2% rests with the top ten. Sequenced material: PBMCs. Source of these receptors: a female donor in good health and CMV-seropositive.

This clone was observed a single time. The rearrangement joins TRBV19 to TRBJ2-3; D is possibly TRBD1 (6 bases). Per the germline V gene, CDR1 is LNHDA and CDR2 is SQIVND (reference sequence). Trimming removed 6 bases at V and 0 bases at J, with 7 bases between. This CDR3 region has 13 residues. CDR3 protein: CASRRGSTDTQYF. CDR3 nucleotides: TGTGCCAGTAGAAGGGGGAGCACAGATACGCAGTATTTT.

The V and J genes are TRBV5-4 and TRBJ2-5; 7 positions match TRBD1. Germline CDR1 is SGHNT and CDR2 is YYREEE (reference sequence). V shed 1 base, J shed 1 base, and the junction held 4 bases outside the gene matches. The CDR3 spans 15 residues. CDR3 in DNA: TGTGCCAGCAGCTTGCCCAGGGGGTCCCAAGAGACCCAGTACTTC. Its translation: CASSLPRGSQETQYF.

Only one count was recorded for this clone. This rearrangement joins TRBV6-1 to TRBJ2-5; perhaps TRBD1 as D (5 bases). Trimming took 4 bases from V and 2 from J, leaving 14 bases between them. CDR1 is MNHNS and CDR2 is SASEGT in the germline V gene. The CDR3 consists of 15 residues. CDR3 DNA: TGTGCCAGCAGTGTGGCAGGGATGACTCAAGAGACCCAGTACTTC. It yields the protein CASSVAGMTQETQYF.

This clone has just one count. CDR3 protein: CASSFTGVTEAFF. As DNA, the CDR3 is TGTGCCAGCAGCTTTACAGGGGTCACTGAAGCTTTCTTT. This sequence joins TRBV7-2 and TRBJ1-1, with 7 bases matching TRBD1. The CDR3 spans 13 residues. The ends lost 3 bases at V and 4 bases at J; junction bases unmatched: 2. Germline V lookup: CDR1 SGHTA, CDR2 FQGNSA. Based on the CDR3 plus reference TRBV7-2 and TRBJ1-1, the full variable domain is GAGVSQSPSNKVTEKGKDVELRCDPISGHTALYWYRQSLGQGLEFLIYFQGNSAPDKSGLPSDRFSAERTGGSVSTLTIQRTQQEDSAVYLCASSFTGVTEAFFGQGTRLTVV.

The V gene is TRBV7-8, the J gene TRBJ2-1; D gene unclear. This CDR3 spans 13 amino acids. CDR1 is SGHVS, CDR2 FQNEAQ, per germline. V lost 7 bases and J 4 bases, leaving 11 bases between the germline ends. CDR3 nucleotides: TGTGCCAGCACCTCAAGCTTATACAATGAGCAGTTCTTC. Protein sequence: CASTSSLYNEQFF.

The V gene is TRBV7-9, the J gene TRBJ1-4; 8 nucleotides agree with TRBD1. Germline assignment: CDR1 SEHNR and CDR2 FQNEAQ (reference sequence). The V gene end was trimmed by 4 bases and the J gene end by 8 bases; junction bases not matched to a gene: 6. There are 14 residues in the CDR3. The CDR3 DNA follows: TGTGCCAGCAGCTCGCAGGGGGCCGAGGAAAAACTGTTTTTT. Translated, it gives CASSSQGAEEKLFF.

The rearrangement joins TRBV5-4 to TRBJ2-1; TRBD2 matches 13 bases. Per the germline V gene, CDR1 is SGHNT and CDR2 is YYREEE (reference sequence). V was pared by 4 bases and J by 5 bases, with 3 bases of the junction left unmatched. The CDR3 contains 15 residues. The CDR3, as DNA: TGTGCCAGCAGCCAGGGACTAGCGGGAAACAATGAGCAGTTCTTC. Encoded protein: CASSQGLAGNNEQFF.

The chain combines TRBV5-1 with TRBJ2-1; D remains unclear. V lost 2 bases, J lost 2 bases, and 8 bases lay in between. There are 14 residues in the CDR3. Germline V gene sequence: CDR1 SGHRS, CDR2 YFSETQ. As DNA, the CDR3 is TGCGCCAGCAGCTTTTTCACAGCCTACAATGAGCAGTTCTTC. Translated: CASSFFTAYNEQFF.

This chain connects TRBV5-1 to TRBJ2-7; the D gene is possibly TRBD1 (5 bases). The germline V and J ends were trimmed by 0 bases and 6 bases, with 10 bases remaining between them. Germline V gene sequence: CDR1 SGHRS, CDR2 YFSETQ. The CDR3 totals 13 residues. CDR3 amino acids: CASSLERGREQYF. The CDR3 DNA is TGCGCCAGCAGCTTGGAAAGGGGCCGCGAGCAGTACTTC.